This entry describes one T cell receptor beta chain. This entry comes from a study of identical twins. Via MiXCR, TCRdb re-called the 5' RACE reads, giving one row per CDR3 protein. In the table there are a few hundred thousand distinct CDR3 sequences, around a tenth of which are singletons. This CDR3 has 13 amino acids. CDR1 is MGHDK and CDR2 is SYGVNS in the germline V gene. V was pared by 3 bases and J by 4 bases, with 7 bases between. The sample was also linked to a second study, of yellow fever vaccine responses in identical twins.

This chain uses TRBV25-1 with TRBJ2-1; possible D gene TRBD1, 5 bases. The sequenced sample was PBMCs. The TCR originated in a woman in her late teens or twenties in good health. The CDR3 here is CASSEDMYNEQFF. Written as DNA, the CDR3 is TGTGCCAGCAGTGAGGACATGTACAATGAGCAGTTCTTC.